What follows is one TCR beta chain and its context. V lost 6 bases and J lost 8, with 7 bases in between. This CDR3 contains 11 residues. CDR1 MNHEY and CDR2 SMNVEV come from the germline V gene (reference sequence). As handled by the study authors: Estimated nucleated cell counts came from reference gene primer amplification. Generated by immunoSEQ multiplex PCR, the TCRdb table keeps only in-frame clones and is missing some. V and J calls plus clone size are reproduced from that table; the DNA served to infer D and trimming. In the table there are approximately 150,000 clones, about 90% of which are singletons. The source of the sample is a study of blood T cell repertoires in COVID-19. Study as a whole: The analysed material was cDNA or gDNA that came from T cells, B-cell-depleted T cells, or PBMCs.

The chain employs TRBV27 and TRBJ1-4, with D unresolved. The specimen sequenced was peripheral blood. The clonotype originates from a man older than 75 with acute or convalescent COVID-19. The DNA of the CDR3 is TGTGCCAGCAGAGCCAGGGAAAAACTGTTTTTT. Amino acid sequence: CASRAREKLFF.